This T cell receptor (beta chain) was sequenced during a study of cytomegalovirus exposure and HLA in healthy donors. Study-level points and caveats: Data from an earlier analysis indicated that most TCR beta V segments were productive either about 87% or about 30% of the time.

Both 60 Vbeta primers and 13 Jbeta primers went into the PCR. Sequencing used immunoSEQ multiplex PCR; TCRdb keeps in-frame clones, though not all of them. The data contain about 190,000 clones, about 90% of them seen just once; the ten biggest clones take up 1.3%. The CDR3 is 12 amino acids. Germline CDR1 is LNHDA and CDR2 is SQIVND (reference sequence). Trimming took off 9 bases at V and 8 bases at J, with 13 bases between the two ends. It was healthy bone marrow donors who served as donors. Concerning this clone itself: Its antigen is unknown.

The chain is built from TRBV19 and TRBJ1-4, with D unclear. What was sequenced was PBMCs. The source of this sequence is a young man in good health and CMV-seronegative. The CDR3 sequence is CASRSHLEKLFF. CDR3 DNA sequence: TGTGCCAGCCGGTCCCACCTAGAAAAACTGTTTTTT.